These T cell receptor beta chains were read from a single sample in a study of cytomegalovirus exposure and HLA in healthy donors. Libraries were prepared by immunoSEQ multiplex PCR; TCRdb keeps only in-frame clonotypes and omits some of them. The sample lists 130,000 to 150,000 clones; about 80% were seen once. Sequenced material: PBMCs. These receptors came from a male donor in good health and CMV-seronegative. The CDR3 runs from the conserved cysteine through the conserved F or W. A D gene is named only where the DNA matches it firmly. Where a row states a size, it is once, few, many or the class of an expanded clone; other rows omit it.

v_call	clone_size	d_call	j_call	cdr3_nt	cdr3_aa
TRBV6-5	-	TRBD1	TRBJ2-7	TGTGCCAGCAGTTACTCCCCGAGGACAGGGTCCTACGAGCAGTACTTC	CASSYSPRTGSYEQYF
TRBV2	-	-	TRBJ2-1	TGTGCCAGCAGATCGCAGAGCGGGGAGCAGTTCTTC	CASRSQSGEQFF
TRBV30	few	-	TRBJ2-7	TGTGCCTGGGGTATTAGCTCCTACGAGCAGTACTTC	CAWGISSYEQYF
TRBV7-2	-	-	TRBJ1-2	TGTGCCAGCAGCTTAGCGCAGGGGTCGAACTATGGCTACACCTTC	CASSLAQGSNYGYTF
TRBV28	few	-	TRBJ2-1	TGTGCCAGCACTCGGGACATCCTGGCGAATGAGCAGTTCTTC	CASTRDILANEQFF
TRBV11-2	-	-	TRBJ2-1	TGTGCCAGCAGCTTAGAGGGGGCCTCCTACAATGAGCAGTTCTTC	CASSLEGASYNEQFF
TRBV11-3	once	-	TRBJ1-3	TGTGCCAGCAACCAGGCCCCGGCTATTATGACTGGAAACACCATATATTTT	CASNQAPAIMTGNTIYF
TRBV30	-	TRBD1	TRBJ2-7	TGTGCCTCGGACAGGGTATCCTACGAGCAGTACTTC	CASDRVSYEQYF
TRBV28	-	-	TRBJ1-2	TGTGCCAGCAAGTCCGCCGGGGACTACACCTTC	CASKSAGDYTF
TRBV6-6	-	-	TRBJ1-3	TGTGCCAGCAGCGCCAGGAACACCATATATTTT	CASSARNTIYF
TRBV5-6	-	-	TRBJ1-1	TGTGCCAGCACCTCGGGGGTAGTTGAAGCTTTCTTT	CASTSGVVEAFF
TRBV4-2	-	-	TRBJ1-6	TGTGCCAGCAGCCGGGGAGAAGGCTCCTATAATTCACCCCTCCACTTT	CASSRGEGSYNSPLHF
TRBV6-7	once	-	TRBJ1-5	TGTGCCAACGCGAGACAGGACGGGGGCAATCAGCCCCAGCATTTT	CANARQDGGNQPQHF
TRBV6-5	-	TRBD2	TRBJ2-7	TGTGCCAGCAGTCCCTTAGCGGGGGGGGATTACGAGCAGTACTTC	CASSPLAGGDYEQYF
TRBV30	-	-	TRBJ2-3	TGTGCCTGGAGTGTACTTGGTGATACGCAGTATTTT	CAWSVLGDTQYF
TRBV30	-	TRBD2	TRBJ2-1	TGTGCCCGGCGGCAGCGGGGGGGCAATGAGCAGTTCTTC	CARRQRGGNEQFF
TRBV27	-	TRBD1	TRBJ1-1	TGTGCCAGCAGTTACGGACAGGGGATTAGAGCTTTCTTT	CASSYGQGIRAFF
TRBV5-5	-	-	TRBJ2-6	TGTGCCAGCAGCTTGTCGGCTAGCCCTGGGGCCAACGTCCTGACTTTC	CASSLSASPGANVLTF
TRBV10-2	-	-	TRBJ2-2	TGCGCCAGCCGCCAAAACTCTAACACCGGGGAGCTGTTTTTT	CASRQNSNTGELFF
TRBV7-9	-	-	TRBJ1-6	TGTGCCAGCAGCCTACTAGAGAATTCACCCCTCCACTTT	CASSLLENSPLHF
TRBV4-3	few	-	TRBJ2-7	TGCGCCAGCAGCCAAGATCGGGCGGGGTACGAGCAGTACTTC	CASSQDRAGYEQYF
TRBV16	-	TRBD1	TRBJ1-2	TGTGCCAGCGGTCGGGACAGGAGAAACTATGGCTACACCTTC	CASGRDRRNYGYTF
TRBV11-1	few	TRBD1	TRBJ1-1	TGTGCCAGCAGCCTGACAGGGGGCATCACTGAAGCTTTCTTT	CASSLTGGITEAFF
TRBV27	few	TRBD1	TRBJ1-6	TGTGCCAGCAGACCGGGACAGAGGTTTGATTCACCCCTCCACTTT	CASRPGQRFDSPLHF
TRBV11-2	-	TRBD1	TRBJ1-2	TGTGCCAGCAGCTTGAGGACAGGGGTTGGGGACTATGGCTACACCTTC	CASSLRTGVGDYGYTF
TRBV5-6	-	-	TRBJ1-2	TGTGCCAGCAGCTTGGCCGAGGGCGGGACTAACTATGGCTACACCTTC	CASSLAEGGTNYGYTF
TRBV30	-	TRBD2	TRBJ2-2	TGTGCCTGGAGCTCCGGGACTACAACCGGGGAGCTGTTTTTT	CAWSSGTTTGELFF
TRBV6-4	-	-	TRBJ1-1	TGTGCCAGCAGTGACACTTCCCGGGGCACTGAAGCTTTCTTT	CASSDTSRGTEAFF
TRBV30	-	-	TRBJ1-6	TGTGCCTGGACTCACCCCGCCGAGAATTCACCCCTCCACTTT	CAWTHPAENSPLHF
TRBV5-5	-	-	TRBJ2-7	TGTGCCAGCAGCCCCCGAGTAGCGGCCTCGCTTGGCAACGAGCAGTACTTC	CASSPRVAASLGNEQYF
TRBV6-1	-	TRBD1	TRBJ1-1	TGTGCCAGCAGTCCACCAGGGGGCCGGGCTGAAGCTTTCTTT	CASSPPGGRAEAFF
TRBV5-8	-	-	TRBJ1-5	TGTGCCAGCAGCGGAAGGAGGGCTGGGAGCTCCACTCAGCCCCAGCATTTT	CASSGRRAGSSTQPQHF
TRBV25-1	-	-	TRBJ1-1	TGTGCCAGCAGTGAACTGCAACGGGAAGCTTTCTTT	CASSELQREAFF
TRBV27	-	TRBD1	TRBJ1-6	TGTGCCAGCAGAACGACAGGGCGCAGCTATAATTCACCCCTCCACTTT	CASRTTGRSYNSPLHF
TRBV15	-	-	TRBJ2-7	TGTGCCACCAGCAGCCGCTCCTACGAGCAGTACTTC	CATSSRSYEQYF
TRBV7-6	-	-	TRBJ2-7	TGTGCCAGCAGCTCGGCGACTTCGTCGCAGTACGAGCAGTACTTC	CASSSATSSQYEQYF
TRBV7-2	-	-	TRBJ2-3	TGTGCCAGCAGCTCCCGTGGAGGGGGCGGGGATACGCAGTATTTT	CASSSRGGGGDTQYF
TRBV5-1	-	-	TRBJ1-2	TGCGCCAGCAGCTTGGCTGCAGGGGTTAACTATGGCTACACCTTC	CASSLAAGVNYGYTF
TRBV28	-	-	TRBJ2-7	TGTGCCAGCAGTTCGCCCTTCTCAGCCGGGGGCTACGAGCAGTACTTC	CASSSPFSAGGYEQYF
TRBV7-9	-	-	TRBJ2-4	TGTGCCAGCAGCCTCAGGGGGGTAAACATTCAGTACTTC	CASSLRGVNIQYF
TRBV30	-	-	TRBJ2-5	TGTGCCTGGACCACCCCGGGCACGGCGGGGACCCAGTACTTC	CAWTTPGTAGTQYF
TRBV15	-	-	TRBJ2-7	TGTGCCACCAGCAGAGATCTTTCAGGGATGGAGTACGAGCAGTACTTC	CATSRDLSGMEYEQYF
TRBV5-4	-	TRBD1	TRBJ1-6	TGTGCCAGCAGTTATGCCGGGACAGGGAATTCACCCCTCCACTTT	CASSYAGTGNSPLHF
TRBV4-2	-	-	TRBJ1-2	TGTGCCAGCAGCCAAGATCGGGGCTACACCTTC	CASSQDRGYTF
TRBV7-2	few	-	TRBJ1-3	TGTGCCAGCAGCTTAGTCACGGGTAGCTCTGGAAACACCATATATTTT	CASSLVTGSSGNTIYF
TRBV28	-	TRBD1	TRBJ1-1	TGTGCCAGCAGTTCCCCCGGGACAGGGAACACTGAAGCTTTCTTT	CASSSPGTGNTEAFF
TRBV27	-	TRBD1	TRBJ1-2	TGTGCCAGCAGAGGACAGGGGGCAAGTGGCTACACCTTC	CASRGQGASGYTF